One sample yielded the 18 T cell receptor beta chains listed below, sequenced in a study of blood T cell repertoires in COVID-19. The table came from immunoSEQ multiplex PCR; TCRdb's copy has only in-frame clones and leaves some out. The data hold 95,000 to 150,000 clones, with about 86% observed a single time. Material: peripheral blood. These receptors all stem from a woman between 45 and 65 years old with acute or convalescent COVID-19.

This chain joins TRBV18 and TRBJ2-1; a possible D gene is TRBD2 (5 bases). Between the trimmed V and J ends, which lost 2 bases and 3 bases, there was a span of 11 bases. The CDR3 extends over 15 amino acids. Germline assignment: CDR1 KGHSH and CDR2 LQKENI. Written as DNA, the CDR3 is TGTGCCAGCTCACCAGAGAGCGGAGTCTACAATGAGCAGTTCTTC. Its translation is CASSPESGVYNEQFF.

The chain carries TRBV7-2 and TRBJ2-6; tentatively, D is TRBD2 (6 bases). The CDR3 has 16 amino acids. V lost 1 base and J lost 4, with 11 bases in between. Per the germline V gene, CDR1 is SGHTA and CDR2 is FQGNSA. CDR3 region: CASSLVRGPGANVLTF. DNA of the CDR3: TGTGCCAGCAGCTTAGTGCGGGGTCCCGGGGCCAACGTCCTGACTTTC.

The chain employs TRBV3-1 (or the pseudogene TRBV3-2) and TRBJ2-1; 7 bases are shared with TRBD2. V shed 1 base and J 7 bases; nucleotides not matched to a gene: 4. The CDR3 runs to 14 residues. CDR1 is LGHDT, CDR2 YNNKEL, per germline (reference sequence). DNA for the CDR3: TGTGCCAGCAGCCAAGGCGGAGCGGGAAATGAGCAGTTCTTC. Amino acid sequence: CASSQGGAGNEQFF.

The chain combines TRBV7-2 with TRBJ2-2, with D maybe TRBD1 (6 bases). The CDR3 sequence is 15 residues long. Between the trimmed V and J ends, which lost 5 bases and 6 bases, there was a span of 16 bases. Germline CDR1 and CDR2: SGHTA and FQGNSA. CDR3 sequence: CASSLQTGQSGELFF. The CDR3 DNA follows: TGTGCCAGCAGCCTTCAAACCGGACAGTCCGGGGAGCTGTTTTTT.

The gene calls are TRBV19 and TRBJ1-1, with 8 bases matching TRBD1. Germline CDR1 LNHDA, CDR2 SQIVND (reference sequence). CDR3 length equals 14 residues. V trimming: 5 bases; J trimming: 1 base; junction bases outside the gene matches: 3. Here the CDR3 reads CASSVDRGNTEAFF. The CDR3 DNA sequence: TGTGCCAGTAGTGTTGACAGGGGGAACACTGAAGCTTTCTTT.

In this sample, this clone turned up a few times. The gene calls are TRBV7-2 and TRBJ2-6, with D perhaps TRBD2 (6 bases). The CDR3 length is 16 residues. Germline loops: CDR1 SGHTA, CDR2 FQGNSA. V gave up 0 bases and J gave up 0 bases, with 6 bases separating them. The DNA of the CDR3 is TGTGCCAGCAGCTTAGCGCGGGGCTCTGGGGCCAACGTCCTGACTTTC. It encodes CASSLARGSGANVLTF.

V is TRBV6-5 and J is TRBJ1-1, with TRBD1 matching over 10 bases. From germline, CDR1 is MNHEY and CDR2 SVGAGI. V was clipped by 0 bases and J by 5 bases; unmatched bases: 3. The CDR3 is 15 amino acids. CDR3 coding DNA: TGTGCCAGCAGTTACTCCGGGACAGGGGAGACTGAAGCTTTCTTT. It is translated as CASSYSGTGETEAFF.

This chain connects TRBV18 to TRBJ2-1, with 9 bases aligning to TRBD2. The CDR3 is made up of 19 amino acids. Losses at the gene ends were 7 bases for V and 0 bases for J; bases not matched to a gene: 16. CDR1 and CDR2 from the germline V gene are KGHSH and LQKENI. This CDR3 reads CASYPRGRLAVPSYNEQFF. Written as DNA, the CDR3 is TGTGCCAGCTATCCCCGAGGACGACTAGCGGTCCCCTCCTACAATGAGCAGTTCTTC.

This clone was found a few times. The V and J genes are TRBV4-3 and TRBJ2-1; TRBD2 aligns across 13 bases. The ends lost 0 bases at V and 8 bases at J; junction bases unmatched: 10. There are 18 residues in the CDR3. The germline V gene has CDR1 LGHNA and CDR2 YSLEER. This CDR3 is CASSQDETSGRPGDEQFF. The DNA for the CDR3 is TGCGCCAGCAGCCAAGATGAGACTAGCGGGAGGCCGGGGGATGAGCAGTTCTTC.

The CDR3 DNA sequence: TGTGCCAGCAGCGCCGTACTATACGAGCAGTACTTC. This sequence encodes CASSAVLYEQYF. This chain joins TRBV7-2 and TRBJ2-7, with D hard to call. The CDR3 is 12 residues long. The V gene's germline CDR1 is SGHTA and CDR2 FQGNSA. The V end lost 5 bases, the J end lost 4 bases, and 9 bases lay between the germline ends.

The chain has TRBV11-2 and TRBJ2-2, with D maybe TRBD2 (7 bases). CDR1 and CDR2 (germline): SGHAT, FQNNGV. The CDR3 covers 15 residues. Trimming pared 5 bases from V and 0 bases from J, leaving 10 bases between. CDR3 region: CASSVGGPNTGELFF. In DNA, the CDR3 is TGTGCCAGCAGCGTGGGGGGGCCGAACACCGGGGAGCTGTTTTTT. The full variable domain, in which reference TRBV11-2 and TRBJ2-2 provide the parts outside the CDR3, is EAGVAQSPRYKIIEKRQSVAFWCNPISGHATLYWYQQILGQGPKLLIQFQNNGVVDDSQLPKDRFSAERLKGVDSTLKIQPAKLEDSAVYLCASSVGGPNTGELFFGEGSRLTVL.

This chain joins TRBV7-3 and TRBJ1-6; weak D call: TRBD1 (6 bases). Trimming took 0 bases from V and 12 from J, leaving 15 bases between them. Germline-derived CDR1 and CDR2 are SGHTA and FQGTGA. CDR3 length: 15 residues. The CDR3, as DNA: TGTGCCAGCAGCTTAACGGCGGGGGCCCATATACCCCTCCACTTT. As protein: CASSLTAGAHIPLHF.

The CDR3 nucleotides read TGCGCCAGCAGCTTGGAAGGGGGACCATATGGCTACACCTTC. Protein product: CASSLEGGPYGYTF. The J gene is TRBJ1-2, the V gene TRBV5-1; the D gene is possibly TRBD1 (6 bases). Germline V gives CDR1 SGHRS, CDR2 YFSETQ. The V and J ends lost 0 bases and 5 bases respectively, with 11 bases between them. This CDR3 comprises 14 residues. Using reference TRBV5-1 and TRBJ1-2 for the parts outside the CDR3, the full variable domain is KAGVTQTPRYLIKTRGQQVTLSCSPISGHRSVSWYQQTPGQGLQFLFEYFSETQRNKGNFPGRFSGRQFSNSRSEMNVSTLELGDSALYLCASSLEGGPYGYTFGSGTRLTVV.

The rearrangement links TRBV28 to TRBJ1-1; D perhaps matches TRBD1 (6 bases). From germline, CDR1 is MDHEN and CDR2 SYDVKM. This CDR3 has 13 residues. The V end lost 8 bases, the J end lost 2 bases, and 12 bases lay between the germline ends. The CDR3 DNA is TGTGCCAGCGGTGGACAGTTAAACACTGAAGCTTTCTTT. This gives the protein CASGGQLNTEAFF.

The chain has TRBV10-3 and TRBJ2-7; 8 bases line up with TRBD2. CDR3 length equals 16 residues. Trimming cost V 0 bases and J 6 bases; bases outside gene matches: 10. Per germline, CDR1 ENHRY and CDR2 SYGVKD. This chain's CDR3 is CAISESSLAGWGEQYF. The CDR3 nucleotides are TGTGCCATCAGTGAGTCGTCGTTAGCGGGATGGGGCGAGCAGTACTTC.

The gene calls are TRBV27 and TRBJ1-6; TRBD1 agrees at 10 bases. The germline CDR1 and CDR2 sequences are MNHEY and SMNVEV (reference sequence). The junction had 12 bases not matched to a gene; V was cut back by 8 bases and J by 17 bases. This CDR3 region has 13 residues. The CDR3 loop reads CASHRGQGSPIHF. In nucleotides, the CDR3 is TGTGCCAGCCACCGGGGACAGGGGTCTCCCATCCACTTT.

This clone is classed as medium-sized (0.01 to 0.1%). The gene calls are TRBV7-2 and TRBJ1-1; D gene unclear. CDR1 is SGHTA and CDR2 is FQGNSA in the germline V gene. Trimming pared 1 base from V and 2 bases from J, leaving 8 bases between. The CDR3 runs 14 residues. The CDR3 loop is CASSLVVTNTEAFF. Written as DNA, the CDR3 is TGTGCCAGCAGCTTAGTGGTTACAAACACTGAAGCTTTCTTT.

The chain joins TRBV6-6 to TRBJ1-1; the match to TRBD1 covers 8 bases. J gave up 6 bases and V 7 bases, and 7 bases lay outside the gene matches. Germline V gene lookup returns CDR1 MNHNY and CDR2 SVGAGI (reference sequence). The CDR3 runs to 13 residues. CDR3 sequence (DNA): TGTGCCAGCACCGACAGGGGTCGCGCTGAAGCTTTCTTT. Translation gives CASTDRGRAEAFF.